Shown below are 15 T cell receptor beta chains from a single sample sequenced in a study of early stage breast cancer tumors. Profiling relied on immunoSEQ multiplex PCR, and the TCRdb table lists in-frame clones only, not all of them. The sample has about 70,000 clones; 65% to 85% are singletons. Sample: blood. The receptors derive from a person aged 35-49 years with breast cancer.

The chain joins TRBV28 to TRBJ1-4; TRBD1 matches 9 bases. This CDR3 spans 14 amino acids. J was trimmed by 5 bases and V by 3 bases; bases with no gene match: 1. Germline CDR1 is MDHEN and CDR2 is SYDVKM. This CDR3 is CASSLGQGNEKLFF. The DNA for the CDR3 is TGTGCCAGCAGTTTGGGACAGGGCAATGAAAAACTGTTTTTT.

The chain joins TRBV29-1 to TRBJ2-7; 7 bases match TRBD1. The CDR3 consists of 12 residues. J lost 5 bases, V lost 6 bases, and 7 bases had no gene match. The germline gives CDR1 SQVTM, CDR2 ANQGSEA. In DNA, the CDR3 is TGCAGCGTGATACAGGGGACCCACGAGCAGTACTTC. It translates to CSVIQGTHEQYF.

The chain combines TRBV5-1 with TRBJ2-7; D is possibly TRBD1 (6 bases). The CDR3 contains 14 residues. Deletions cut 3 bases from V and 1 base from J, with 11 bases between. Germline CDR1 and CDR2: SGHRS and YFSETQ. DNA of the CDR3: TGCGCCAGCAGCTCGCTACAGGGATCCTACGAGCAGTACTTC. Translated, it gives CASSSLQGSYEQYF.

The V gene is TRBV6-1, the J gene TRBJ2-4, with a tentative D call TRBD1 (6 bases). The CDR3 length is 12 residues. The ends were cut back, 6 bases at V and 6 bases at J, with 9 bases in the middle. Looked up from germline, CDR1 is MNHNS and CDR2 is SASEGT. The CDR3 nucleotides are TGTGCCAGCAGCCTGACAGGAAACATTCAGTACTTC. This encodes CASSLTGNIQYF.

This rearrangement joins TRBV2 to TRBJ1-4; no definite D call. The V gene lost 7 bases and the J gene lost 5 bases, with 17 bases spanning the gap. The CDR3 loop spans 15 amino acids. In germline, CDR1 is SNHLY, CDR2 FYNNEI. CDR3 region: CASTLRSGGNEKLFF. The CDR3 DNA is TGTGCCAGCACTCTCCGCTCAGGAGGAAATGAAAAACTGTTTTTT. Together with reference TRBV2 and TRBJ1-4, the CDR3 gives the full variable domain: EPEVTQTPSHQVTQMGQEVILRCVPISNHLYFYWYRQILGQKVEFLVSFYNNEISEKSEIFDDQFSVERPDGSNFTLKIRSTKLEDSAMYFCASTLRSGGNEKLFFGSGTQLSVL.

This sequence joins TRBV27 and TRBJ2-5; a possible D gene is TRBD1 (5 bases). CDR1 and CDR2 from the germline V gene are MNHEY and SMNVEV (reference sequence). The V end was cut by 6 bases, the J end by 3 bases, with 11 bases between. The CDR3 totals 13 residues. CDR3 region: CASRTWGEETQYF. In DNA, the CDR3 is TGTGCCAGCAGAACTTGGGGCGAAGAGACCCAGTACTTC.

This clone was detected a few times. V is TRBV19 and J is TRBJ1-2; 7 bases are a match to TRBD1. The V gene's germline CDR1 is LNHDA and CDR2 SQIVND (reference sequence). The trim removed 7 bases at V and 1 base at J, leaving 6 bases unmatched. The CDR3 spans 14 residues. CDR3 region: CASTPTGYNYGYTF. In DNA, the CDR3 is TGTGCCAGTACCCCGACAGGGTATAACTATGGCTACACCTTC.

The chain recombines TRBV5-1 with TRBJ2-7; the D gene is possibly TRBD1 (5 bases). V dropped 2 bases and J dropped 3 bases, with 9 bases sitting between them. This CDR3 is built from 13 residues. The V gene's germline CDR1 is SGHRS and CDR2 YFSETQ. This chain's CDR3 is CASSFAQGYEQYF. CDR3 bases: TGCGCCAGCAGCTTCGCCCAGGGCTACGAGCAGTACTTC.

The genes are TRBV19 and TRBJ1-3; no reliable D call. The CDR3 spans 13 residues. The germline V gene encodes CDR1 LNHDA and CDR2 SQIVND (reference sequence). The germline V and J ends were trimmed by 5 bases and 0 bases, with 5 bases remaining between them. The CDR3 loop is CASSPHSGNTIYF. The CDR3 DNA follows: TGTGCCAGTAGTCCCCACTCTGGAAACACCATATATTTT.

This clone has just a few counts. The chain uses TRBV2 and TRBJ1-2; D might be TRBD1 (6 bases). CDR1 and CDR2 from the germline V gene are SNHLY and FYNNEI. The V and J ends lost 9 bases and 6 bases respectively, with 20 bases between them. The CDR3 is 14 residues long. The CDR3: CASTREQGMNGYTF. For the CDR3, the DNA is TGTGCCAGTACCCGGGAGCAGGGGATGAATGGCTACACCTTC.

The chain employs TRBV6-5 and TRBJ1-5; a possible D gene is TRBD1 (5 bases). The CDR3 has 14 amino acids. Germline loops: CDR1 MNHEY, CDR2 SVGAGI. Trimming cost V 5 bases and J 10 bases, with 18 bases left between them. This CDR3 reads CASSQTVFSVPQHF. Here the CDR3 DNA reads TGTGCCAGCAGTCAGACAGTGTTCTCGGTACCCCAGCATTTT.

The rearrangement uses TRBV18 and TRBJ2-7; D gene unclear. Germline assignment: CDR1 KGHSH and CDR2 LQKENI. This CDR3 is built from 14 residues. V lost 0 bases, J lost 4 bases, and 10 bases lay in between. For the CDR3, the DNA is TGTGCCAGCTCACCACCAGGTACAACTTACGAGCAGTACTTC. As protein: CASSPPGTTYEQYF.

In the case of this clone: The junction differs from germline at one of its ends, possibly a read error. This chain links TRBV4-1 with TRBJ2-5, with D perhaps matching TRBD2 (5 bases). This CDR3 contains 16 residues. The germline V gene has CDR1 MGHRA and CDR2 YSYEKL. The CDR3 protein is CASSHAASAEQEAQYF. The DNA of the CDR3 is TGCGCCAGCAGCCACGCAGCCTCAGCGGAACAAGAGGCCCAGTACTTC.

The chain joins TRBV6-1 to TRBJ2-7, with D unresolved. The CDR3 contains 11 residues. From germline, CDR1 is MNHNS and CDR2 SASEGT. Deletions cut 6 bases from V and 3 bases from J, with 6 bases between. The CDR3 DNA sequence: TGTGCCAGCAGCGAAAACTACGAGCAGTACTTC. This encodes CASSENYEQYF.

This clone appeared a few times. This sequence joins TRBV30 and TRBJ2-7; 9 nucleotides agree with TRBD1. CDR1 and CDR2 (germline): GTSNPN, SVGIG (reference sequence). The junction had 10 bases not matched to a gene; V was cut back by 5 bases and J by 2 bases. The CDR3 sequence is 15 residues long. Here the CDR3 DNA reads TGTGCCTGGGGGACAGGACAGGGGCAAGCCTACGAGCAGTACTTC. Translating gives CAWGTGQGQAYEQYF.